These 30 T cell receptor beta chains came from one sample sequenced in a study of T cell responses to AZD1222 COVID-19 vaccine (TCRdb year 2021). Library generation was performed with the immunoSEQ multiplex PCR assay. Drawn from immuneACCESS, this table holds only the in-frame rearrangements with V and J called that TCRdb kept. Clones are partly lost; checked studies trace under half to an unresolved V gene and leave the rest unexplained. Present in this sample are over 95,000 clones, approximately 89% of which were seen just once. The ten largest clones represent 4% to 5% of the sample. The sample's time point label, in plain terms: baseline before first vaccination. The starting material was peripheral blood, obtained on day 0 of AZD1222 vaccination. These receptor sequences come from an adult in good health.

J is TRBJ1-6 and V is TRBV4-1; D is undetermined. The germline V and J ends were trimmed by 1 base and 6 bases, with 19 bases remaining between them. Germline CDR1 reads MGHRA; CDR2 reads YSYEKL. This CDR3 region has 18 residues. CDR3 nucleotides: TGCGCCAGCAGCCAAGTGGATCCCACCGGAGGGTTTAATTCACCCCTCCACTTT. It specifies CASSQVDPTGGFNSPLHF.

The genes are TRBV19 and TRBJ1-3; D is uncertain. V was trimmed by 5 bases and J by 4 bases, leaving 18 bases between them. Germline CDR1 is LNHDA and CDR2 is SQIVND (reference sequence). The CDR3 length is 16 residues. CDR3 nucleotides: TGTGCCAGTAGTGAATCGACGGTGTCCTGGGGAAACACCATATATTTT. It codes for CASSESTVSWGNTIYF.

The CDR3 sequence: CATSGGQTYGYTF. CDR3 nucleotides: TGTGCCACCAGTGGGGGACAGACCTATGGCTACACCTTC. The chain couples TRBV24-1 to TRBJ1-2, with TRBD1 matching 7 bases. The CDR3 consists of 13 residues. The germline V gene has CDR1 KGHDR and CDR2 SFDVKD. V gave up 5 bases and J gave up 4 bases; unmatched junction bases: 3.

The rearrangement uses TRBV4-1 and TRBJ1-1; weak D call: TRBD1 (5 bases). CDR1 and CDR2 from the germline V gene are MGHRA and YSYEKL. V was shortened by 0 bases and J by 5 bases, with 13 bases between the two germline ends. The CDR3 sequence is 15 residues long. CDR3 in amino acids: CASSQEPRGGTEAFF. For the CDR3, the DNA is TGCGCCAGCAGCCAAGAACCAAGGGGAGGGACTGAAGCTTTCTTT.

The chain recombines TRBV5-1 with TRBJ1-1, with D possibly being TRBD1 (5 bases). Trimming removed 1 base at V and 8 bases at J, with 9 bases between. The germline V gene encodes CDR1 SGHRS and CDR2 YFSETQ. The CDR3 is 12 residues long. CDR3 bases: TGCGCCAGCAGCTTGCGCGGGGCCGAAGCTTTCTTT. Residues: CASSLRGAEAFF.

The CDR3, as DNA: TGTGCCAGCGGTACAGATACGCAGTATTTT. It translates to CASGTDTQYF. This chain links TRBV6-6 with TRBJ2-3; D is uncertain. With 8 bases removed from V and 3 bases from J, the gap between germline ends came to 3 bases. Germline CDR1 is MNHNY and CDR2 is SVGAGI (reference sequence). The CDR3 runs to 10 residues.

V is TRBV4-3 and J is TRBJ2-1; no definite D call. This CDR3 comprises 15 residues. The germline V gene encodes CDR1 LGHNA and CDR2 YSLEER. V lost 0 bases to trimming and J lost 6 bases, with 12 bases between them. The CDR3: CASSQERIMINEQFF. Here the CDR3 DNA reads TGCGCCAGCAGCCAAGAGCGGATAATGATCAATGAGCAGTTCTTC.

The chain combines TRBV4-1 with TRBJ2-7, with 7 bases matching TRBD1. Germline CDR1 and CDR2: MGHRA and YSYEKL. The CDR3 covers 15 residues. Germline trimming cut 0 bases from V and 4 bases from J; bases unmatched to any gene: 6. CDR3 protein: CASSQETGSVYEQYF. The CDR3 DNA reads TGCGCCAGCAGCCAAGAGACAGGGAGCGTTTACGAGCAGTACTTC.

The chain recombines TRBV5-1 with TRBJ2-7; TRBD1 matches at 8 bases. Germline CDR1 reads SGHRS; CDR2 reads YFSETQ. The junction had 4 bases not matched to a gene; V was cut back by 7 bases and J by 1 base. CDR3 length: 13 residues. The CDR3 DNA is TGCGCCAGCTCCCGGGACAGGTCCTACGAGCAGTACTTC. Its protein product is CASSRDRSYEQYF.

The table lists this clone with a few counts. CDR3 DNA: TGCGCCAGCAGTGAGCCGCCAGGGAGAATATATAGCAATCAGCCCCAGCATTTT. It yields the protein CASSEPPGRIYSNQPQHF. The chain links TRBV10-1 to TRBJ1-5; perhaps TRBD1 as D (5 bases). The germline V and J ends were trimmed by 2 bases and 0 bases, with 17 bases remaining between them. The CDR3 runs to 18 residues. Germline lookup yields CDR1 WNHNN and CDR2 SYGVQD (reference sequence).

This clone was detected a few times. This rearrangement joins TRBV20-1 to TRBJ1-5; tentatively, D is TRBD1 (5 bases). Germline V CDR1 and CDR2: DFQATT, SNEGSKA (reference sequence). With 3 bases removed from V and 0 bases from J, the gap between germline ends came to 9 bases. The CDR3 runs 14 residues. The CDR3 nucleotides read TGCAGTGCTAGTCGACAGAATAGCAATCAGCCCCAGCATTTT. As protein: CSASRQNSNQPQHF.

The chain has TRBV10-3 and TRBJ2-7; D remains ambiguous. Germline-derived CDR1 and CDR2 are ENHRY and SYGVKD. Trimming took 0 bases from V and 6 from J, leaving 6 bases between them. This CDR3 has 12 amino acids. The CDR3 nucleotides read TGTGCCATCAGTGAGTCAGCCCGCGAGCAGTACTTC. Its translation is CAISESAREQYF.

The genes are TRBV7-2 and TRBJ1-2, with D perhaps TRBD1 (6 bases). Trimming cost V 4 bases and J 5 bases, with 14 bases left between them. The CDR3 consists of 14 residues. CDR1 and CDR2 from the germline V gene are SGHTA and FQGNSA. CDR3 coding DNA: TGTGCCAGCAGCTATGGGGACAATGGGTATGGCTACACCTTC. It yields the protein CASSYGDNGYGYTF.

This chain uses TRBV7-9 with TRBJ2-7; D not resolved. Trimming left V 4 bases short and J 3 bases short, with 7 bases between. The CDR3 length is 12 residues. Germline-derived CDR1 and CDR2 are SEHNR and FQNEAQ (reference sequence). The CDR3 protein is CASSSLLYEQYF. In DNA form, the CDR3 reads TGTGCCAGCAGCTCCCTACTCTACGAGCAGTACTTC.

The chain has TRBV27 and TRBJ1-1, with D perhaps TRBD1 (6 bases). Trimming took 7 bases from V and 0 from J, leaving 18 bases between them. The CDR3 has 16 residues. The V gene's germline CDR1 is MNHEY and CDR2 SMNVEV (reference sequence). The DNA of the CDR3 is TGTGCCAGCAAACCCCTAAACAGGGCCCTGAACACTGAAGCTTTCTTT. This codes for CASKPLNRALNTEAFF.

The chain has TRBV6-4 and TRBJ1-1; 9 bases fit TRBD1. The ends lost 3 bases at V and 5 bases at J; junction bases unmatched: 1. Per the germline V gene, CDR1 is MRHNA and CDR2 is SNTAGT. The CDR3 is 13 residues long. The CDR3 coding sequence is TGTGCCAGCAGTGAGGACAGGGGAACTGAAGCTTTCTTT. It codes for CASSEDRGTEAFF.

V gene TRBV19 combines with J gene TRBJ2-1; the D gene is possibly TRBD2 (6 bases). V lost 4 bases and J 10 bases, leaving 17 bases between the germline ends. Looked up from germline, CDR1 is LNHDA and CDR2 is SQIVND (reference sequence). The CDR3 has 14 residues. CDR3 sequence: CASSTTGGAGEQFF. The DNA of the CDR3 is TGTGCCAGTAGTACCACCGGCGGGGCGGGGGAGCAGTTCTTC.

The rearrangement joins TRBV2 to TRBJ2-1; D is undetermined. The CDR3 has 13 residues. Between the trimmed V and J ends, which lost 5 bases and 5 bases, there was a span of 10 bases. Germline CDR1 and CDR2: SNHLY and FYNNEI. The CDR3 DNA reads as TGTGCCAGCAGTCCTCAGATAAACAATGAGCAGTTCTTC. Amino acids: CASSPQINNEQFF.

The chain joins TRBV6-5 to TRBJ2-4, with D possibly being TRBD2 (5 bases). This CDR3 has 14 residues. The germline V gene has CDR1 MNHEY and CDR2 SVGAGI. With 7 bases removed from V and 5 bases from J, the gap between germline ends came to 15 bases. CDR3 DNA sequence: TGTGCCAGCAAAAAATTTAGCGCGGAAAACATTCAGTACTTC. This translates into CASKKFSAENIQYF.

The chain employs TRBV30 and TRBJ1-4, with 7 bases that match TRBD1. CDR3 length: 16 amino acids. CDR1 and CDR2 (germline): GTSNPN, SVGIG (reference sequence). V was clipped by 2 bases and J by 8 bases; unmatched bases: 14. CDR3 loop: CAWSKFSGGLREKLFF. CDR3 sequence (DNA): TGTGCCTGGAGTAAATTTTCAGGGGGACTTAGGGAAAAACTGTTTTTT. Filled out from reference TRBV30 and TRBJ1-4, the complete variable domain reads SQTIHQWPATLVQPVGSPLSLECTVEGTSNPNLYWYRQAAGRGLQLLFYSVGIGQISSEVPQNLSASRPQDRQFILSSKKLLLSDSGFYLCAWSKFSGGLREKLFFGSGTQLSVL.

This clone is a singleton in its sample. V and J are TRBV5-1 and TRBJ1-3; D unresolved. There are 16 residues in the CDR3. V dropped 4 bases and J dropped 0 bases, with 14 bases sitting between them. Germline V gives CDR1 SGHRS, CDR2 YFSETQ. CDR3 region: CASSGLGVHSGNTIYF. DNA of the CDR3: TGCGCCAGCAGCGGCCTCGGCGTTCACTCTGGAAACACCATATATTTT.

CDR3 residues: CASSLKPQDRATEAFF. CDR3 nucleotides: TGCGCCAGCAGCCTAAAGCCCCAGGACCGAGCCACTGAAGCTTTCTTT. The rearrangement links TRBV23-1 to TRBJ1-1, with D unclear. TRBV23-1 is an ORF, with its function uncertain. Trimming pared 6 bases from V and 4 bases from J, leaving 21 bases between. There are 16 residues in the CDR3.

Only a few counts were recorded for this clone. V is TRBV7-2 and J is TRBJ1-3; tentative D call: TRBD1 (6 bases). The CDR3 extends over 16 amino acids. Germline CDR1 and CDR2: SGHTA and FQGNSA. V was cut by 1 base and J by 0 bases, with 10 bases left in between. This chain's CDR3 is CASSLVGAASGNTIYF. In nucleotides, the CDR3 is TGTGCCAGCAGCTTAGTGGGGGCAGCCTCTGGAAACACCATATATTTT.

The rearrangement uses TRBV6-5 and TRBJ2-7; 8 bases match TRBD1. The ends lost 5 bases at V and 4 bases at J; junction bases unmatched: 4. Germline V lookup: CDR1 MNHEY, CDR2 SVGAGI. The CDR3 contains 13 residues. CDR3 sequence reads: CASSRDRLYEQYF. Here the CDR3 DNA reads TGTGCCAGCAGTCGGGACAGGTTATACGAGCAGTACTTC.

The chain employs TRBV10-3 and TRBJ1-4; D may be TRBD1 (6 bases). The CDR3 consists of 15 residues. The V gene's germline CDR1 is ENHRY and CDR2 SYGVKD. Trimming pared 11 bases from V and 8 bases from J, leaving 24 bases between. CDR3 nucleotides: TGTGCCTCGAGGGGGGTTAGCGGGACCCCCGAAAAACTGTTTTTT. As protein: CASRGVSGTPEKLFF.

The chain carries TRBV7-3 and TRBJ2-3; D is possibly TRBD1 (6 bases). The V end lost 0 bases, the J end lost 5 bases, and 9 bases lay between the germline ends. The germline gives CDR1 SGHTA, CDR2 FQGTGA. The CDR3 has 14 amino acids. The CDR3 sequence: CASSLTGARDTQYF. CDR3 sequence (DNA): TGTGCCAGCAGCTTAACGGGGGCCAGAGATACGCAGTATTTT.

V gene TRBV5-1 combines with J gene TRBJ2-3; D gene ambiguous. The ends were cut back, 0 bases at V and 0 bases at J, with 17 bases in the middle. Germline CDR1 and CDR2: SGHRS and YFSETQ. This CDR3 contains 18 residues. The CDR3 sequence: CASSLDFRSDPSTDTQYF. The CDR3 DNA reads TGCGCCAGCAGCTTGGATTTCAGGAGCGACCCTAGCACAGATACGCAGTATTTT.

The V gene is TRBV18, the J gene TRBJ2-5, with 9 bases that match TRBD2. CDR3 length equals 13 residues. The germline CDR1 and CDR2 sequences are KGHSH and LQKENI. The junction had 4 bases not matched to a gene; V was cut back by 6 bases and J by 5 bases. CDR3 protein: CASSLGLAETQYF. The CDR3 coding sequence is TGTGCCAGCTCCCTCGGACTAGCGGAGACCCAGTACTTC.

The CDR3 DNA follows: TGTGCCAGCATGGAAGCCCAGATGAACACTGAAGCTTTCTTT. Translating gives CASMEAQMNTEAFF. This sequence joins TRBV28 and TRBJ1-1; D unclear. V was shortened by 7 bases and J by 0 bases, with 12 bases between the two germline ends. This CDR3 is built from 14 residues. In germline, CDR1 is MDHEN, CDR2 SYDVKM.

This chain links TRBV11-3 with TRBJ1-5, with D maybe TRBD1 (6 bases). Germline V CDR1 and CDR2: SGHNT, YENEEA. The CDR3 contains 14 residues. Trimming cost V 11 bases and J 0 bases, with 14 bases left between them. CDR3 DNA: TGTGCCGGACACAGGGAGGGTAGCAATCAGCCCCAGCATTTT. The encoded protein is CAGHREGSNQPQHF.